This T cell receptor beta chain was documented in a study of cytomegalovirus exposure and HLA in healthy donors. At the level of the study: Inside one of the first data releases sat about 85 million unique TCRs taken from HLA-typed donors. Study results and caveats: Differences between HLA loci emerged in a later analysis of TCR association rates, with DRB1 most and HLA-C fewest. Donors belonging to an Asian-associated ancestry cluster reportedly showed fewer N-insertions in productive TCRs than the roughly 670-donor mean, according to what a later analysis found. In a later analysis, a missense DCLRE1C variant was linked to TCR beta V- and J-gene trimming.

Per the germline V gene, CDR1 is SGHTA and CDR2 is FQGNSA. V was clipped by 1 base and J by 4 bases; unmatched bases: 13. This CDR3 comprises 18 residues. 60 Vbeta and 13 Jbeta primers were used in PCR. Produced via immunoSEQ multiplex PCR; TCRdb's table is partial and in-frame only. The sample holds a few hundred thousand clones, over 75% seen once. With respect to this clone: Its antigen is undetermined.

This sequence originates from a woman in her forties or fifties in good health and CMV-seropositive. J is TRBJ2-5 and V is TRBV7-2, with TRBD1 matching over 9 bases. Sample: PBMCs. The CDR3 is CASSLERPGTGKGETQYF. In nucleotides, the CDR3 is TGTGCCAGCAGCTTAGAACGCCCCGGGACAGGGAAGGGAGAGACCCAGTACTTC. Based on the CDR3 plus reference TRBV7-2 and TRBJ2-5, the full variable domain is GAGVSQSPSNKVTEKGKDVELRCDPISGHTALYWYRQSLGQGLEFLIYFQGNSAPDKSGLPSDRFSAERTGGSVSTLTIQRTQQEDSAVYLCASSLERPGTGKGETQYFGPGTRLLVL.